The TCR beta chain described here comes from a study of cytomegalovirus exposure and HLA in healthy donors. Study context: T cells numbering about 180 million yielded some 110 million unique TCR beta sequences in an earlier analysis.

13 Jbeta primers and 60 Vbeta primers were used for the PCR. Assay: immunoSEQ multiplex PCR; the TCRdb copy retains only in-frame clones and omits some. The repertoire has approximately 150,000 clones, around 82% of them found once; the top ten carry 13%. The study, taken as a whole, reports: In a later analysis, several top co-occurrence clusters appeared linked to parvovirus B19, influenza, CMV and Epstein-Barr virus.

Trimming shortened V by 0 bases and J by 5 bases, and 11 bases separated the two germline ends. Per the germline V gene, CDR1 is LNHDA and CDR2 is SQIVND (reference sequence). The CDR3 extends over 15 amino acids. On this clone: The antigen is undetermined.

The TCR comes from a woman in her fifties or sixties in good health and CMV-seropositive. The specimen was PBMCs. The gene calls are TRBV19 and TRBJ2-1; possible D gene TRBD1, 5 bases. CDR3 sequence reads: CASSIEAGPHNEQFF. CDR3 nucleotide sequence: TGTGCCAGTAGTATAGAGGCAGGGCCCCACAATGAGCAGTTCTTC.